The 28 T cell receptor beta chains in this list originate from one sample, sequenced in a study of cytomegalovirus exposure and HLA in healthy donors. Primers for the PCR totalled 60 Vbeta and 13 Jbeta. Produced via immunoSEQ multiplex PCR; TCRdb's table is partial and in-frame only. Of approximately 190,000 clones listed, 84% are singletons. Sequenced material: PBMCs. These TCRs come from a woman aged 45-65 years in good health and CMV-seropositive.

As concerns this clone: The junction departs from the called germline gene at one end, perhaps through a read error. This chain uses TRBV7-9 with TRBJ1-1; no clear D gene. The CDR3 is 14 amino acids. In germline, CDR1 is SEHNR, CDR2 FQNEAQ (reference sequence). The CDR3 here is CASSIMTGNSEAFF. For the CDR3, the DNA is TGTGCCAGCAGCATAATGACGGGGAACAGTGAAGCTTTCTTT.

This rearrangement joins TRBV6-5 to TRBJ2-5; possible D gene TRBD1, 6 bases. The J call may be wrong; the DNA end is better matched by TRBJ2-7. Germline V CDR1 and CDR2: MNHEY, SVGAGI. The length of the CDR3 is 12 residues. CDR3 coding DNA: TGTGCCAGCAGCACAGGGTCCTACGAGCAGTACTTC. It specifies CASSTGSYEQYF.

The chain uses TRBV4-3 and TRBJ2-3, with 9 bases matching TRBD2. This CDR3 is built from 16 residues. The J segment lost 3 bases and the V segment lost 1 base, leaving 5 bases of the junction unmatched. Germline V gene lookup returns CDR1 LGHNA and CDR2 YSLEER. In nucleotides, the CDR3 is TGCGCCAGCAGCCAAGGGGCTAGCGGGGTGACAGATACGCAGTATTTT. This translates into CASSQGASGVTDTQYF.

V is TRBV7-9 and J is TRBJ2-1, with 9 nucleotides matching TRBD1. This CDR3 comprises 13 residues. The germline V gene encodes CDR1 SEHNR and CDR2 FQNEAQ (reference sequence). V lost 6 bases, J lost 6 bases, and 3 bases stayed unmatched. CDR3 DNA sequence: TGTGCCAGCAGGGCGACAGGGGGCAATGAGCAGTTCTTC. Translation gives CASRATGGNEQFF.

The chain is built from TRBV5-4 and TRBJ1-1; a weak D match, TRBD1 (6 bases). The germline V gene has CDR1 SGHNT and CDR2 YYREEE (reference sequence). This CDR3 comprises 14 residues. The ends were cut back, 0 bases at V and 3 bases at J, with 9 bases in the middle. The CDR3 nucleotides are TGTGCCAGCAGCTTGGTGGCAGGGGACACTGAAGCTTTCTTT. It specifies CASSLVAGDTEAFF.

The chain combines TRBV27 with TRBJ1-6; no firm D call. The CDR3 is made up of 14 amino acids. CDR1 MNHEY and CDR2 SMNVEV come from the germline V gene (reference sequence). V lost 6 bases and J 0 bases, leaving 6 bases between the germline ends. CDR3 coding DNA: TGTGCCAGCAGCTGGAGCTCCTATAATTCACCCCTCCACTTT. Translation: CASSWSSYNSPLHF.

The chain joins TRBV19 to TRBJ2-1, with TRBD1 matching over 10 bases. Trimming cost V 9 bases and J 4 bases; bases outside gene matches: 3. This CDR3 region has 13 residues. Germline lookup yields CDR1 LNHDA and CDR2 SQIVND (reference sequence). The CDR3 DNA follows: TGTGCCAGCACGGGACAGGGGTACAATGAGCAGTTCTTC. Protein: CASTGQGYNEQFF.

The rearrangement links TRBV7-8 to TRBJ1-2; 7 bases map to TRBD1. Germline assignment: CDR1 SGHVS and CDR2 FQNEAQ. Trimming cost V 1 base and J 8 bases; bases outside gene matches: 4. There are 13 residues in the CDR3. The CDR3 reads CASSLGQGSGYTF. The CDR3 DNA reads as TGTGCCAGCAGCTTAGGACAGGGAAGCGGCTACACCTTC. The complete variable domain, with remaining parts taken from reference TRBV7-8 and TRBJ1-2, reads GAGVSQSPRYKVAKRGQDVALRCDPISGHVSLFWYQQALGQGPEFLTYFQNEAQLDKSGLPSDRFFAERPEGSVSTLKIQRTQQEDSAVYLCASSLGQGSGYTFGSGTRLTVV.

The CDR3 bases are TGTGCCAGCAGCAAAATACCTGTGCCGGGGGGCCGGGTAGATACGCAGTATTTT. This gives the protein CASSKIPVPGGRVDTQYF. This rearrangement joins TRBV21-1 to TRBJ2-3; the table assigns TRBD2, which was not confirmed against the DNA. TRBV21-1 is recorded as a pseudogene. The CDR3 extends over 18 amino acids.

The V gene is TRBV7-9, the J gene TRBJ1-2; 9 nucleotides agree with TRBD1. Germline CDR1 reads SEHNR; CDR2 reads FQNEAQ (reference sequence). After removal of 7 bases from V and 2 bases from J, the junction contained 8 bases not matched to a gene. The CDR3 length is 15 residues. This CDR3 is CASTARTGVNYGYTF. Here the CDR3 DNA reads TGTGCCAGCACCGCCCGGACAGGGGTAAACTATGGCTACACCTTC. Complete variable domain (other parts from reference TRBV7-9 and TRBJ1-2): DTGVSQNPRHKITKRGQNVTFRCDPISEHNRLYWYRQTLGQGPEFLTYFQNEAQLEKSRLLSDRFSAERPKGSFSTLEIQRTEQGDSAMYLCASTARTGVNYGYTFGSGTRLTVV.

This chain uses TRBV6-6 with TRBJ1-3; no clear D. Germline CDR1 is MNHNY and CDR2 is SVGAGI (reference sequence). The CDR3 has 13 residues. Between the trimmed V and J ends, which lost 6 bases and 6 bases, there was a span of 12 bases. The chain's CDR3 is CASSEGNENTIYF. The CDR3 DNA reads TGTGCCAGCAGCGAGGGAAACGAAAACACCATATATTTT.

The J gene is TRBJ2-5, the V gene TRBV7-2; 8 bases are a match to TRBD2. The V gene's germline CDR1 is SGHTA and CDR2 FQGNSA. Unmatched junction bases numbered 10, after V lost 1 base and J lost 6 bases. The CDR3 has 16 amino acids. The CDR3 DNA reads TGTGCCAGCAGCTTAGACCGCGGGGGGCCCGGGAAGACCCAGTACTTC. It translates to CASSLDRGGPGKTQYF. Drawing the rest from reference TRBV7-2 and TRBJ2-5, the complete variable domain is GAGVSQSPSNKVTEKGKDVELRCDPISGHTALYWYRQSLGQGLEFLIYFQGNSAPDKSGLPSDRFSAERTGGSVSTLTIQRTQQEDSAVYLCASSLDRGGPGKTQYFGPGTRLLVL.

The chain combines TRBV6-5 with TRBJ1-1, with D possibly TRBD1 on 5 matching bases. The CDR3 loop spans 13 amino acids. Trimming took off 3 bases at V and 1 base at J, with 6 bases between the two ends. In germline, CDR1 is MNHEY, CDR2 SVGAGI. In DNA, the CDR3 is TGTGCCAGCAGTTATCAGGGGAACACTGAAGCTTTCTTT. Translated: CASSYQGNTEAFF.

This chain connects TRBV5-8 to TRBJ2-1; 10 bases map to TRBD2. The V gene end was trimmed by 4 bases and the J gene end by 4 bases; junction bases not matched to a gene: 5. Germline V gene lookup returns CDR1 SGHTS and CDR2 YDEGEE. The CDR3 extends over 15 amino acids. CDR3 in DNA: TGTGCCAGCAGCCTTGGGACTAGCGCTTACAATGAGCAGTTCTTC. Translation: CASSLGTSAYNEQFF.

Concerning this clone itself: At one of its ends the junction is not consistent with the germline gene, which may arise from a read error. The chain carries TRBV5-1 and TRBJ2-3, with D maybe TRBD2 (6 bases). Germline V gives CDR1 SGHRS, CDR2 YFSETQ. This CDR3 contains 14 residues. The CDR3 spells CASGLGGGTDTQYF. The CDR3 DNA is TGCGCCAGCGGCTTGGGAGGAGGAACAGATACGCAGTATTTT.

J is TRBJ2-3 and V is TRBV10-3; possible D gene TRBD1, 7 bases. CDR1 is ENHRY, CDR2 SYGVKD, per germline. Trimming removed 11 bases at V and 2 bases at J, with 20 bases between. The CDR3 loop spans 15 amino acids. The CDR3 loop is CASRAGTDTTDTQYF. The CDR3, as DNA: TGTGCCTCCCGCGCGGGGACAGACACCACAGATACGCAGTATTTT.

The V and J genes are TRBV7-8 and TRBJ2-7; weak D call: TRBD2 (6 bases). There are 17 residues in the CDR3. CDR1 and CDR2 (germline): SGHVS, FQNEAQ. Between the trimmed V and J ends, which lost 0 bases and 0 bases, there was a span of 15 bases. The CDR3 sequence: CASSLARGGGDSYEQYF. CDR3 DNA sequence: TGTGCCAGCAGCTTAGCGCGGGGAGGAGGGGACTCCTACGAGCAGTACTTC.

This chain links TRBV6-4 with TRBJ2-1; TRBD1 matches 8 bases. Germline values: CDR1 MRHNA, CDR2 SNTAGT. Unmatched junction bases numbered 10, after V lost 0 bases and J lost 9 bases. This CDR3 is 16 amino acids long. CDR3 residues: CASSDSIGTGRREQFF. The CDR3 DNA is TGTGCCAGCAGTGACTCGATCGGGACAGGACGTCGTGAGCAGTTCTTC.

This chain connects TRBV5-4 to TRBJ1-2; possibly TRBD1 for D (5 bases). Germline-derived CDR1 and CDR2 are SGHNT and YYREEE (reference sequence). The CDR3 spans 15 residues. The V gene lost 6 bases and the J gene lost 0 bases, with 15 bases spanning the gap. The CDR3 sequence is CASKKTGLANYGYTF. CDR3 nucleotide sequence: TGTGCCAGCAAAAAAACAGGTCTTGCTAACTATGGCTACACCTTC.

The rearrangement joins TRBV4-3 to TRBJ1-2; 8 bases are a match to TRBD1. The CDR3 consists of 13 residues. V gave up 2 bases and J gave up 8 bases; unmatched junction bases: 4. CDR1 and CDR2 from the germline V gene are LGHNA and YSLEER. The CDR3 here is CASSQQGARGYTF. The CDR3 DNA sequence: TGCGCCAGCAGCCAACAGGGGGCTAGAGGCTACACCTTC.

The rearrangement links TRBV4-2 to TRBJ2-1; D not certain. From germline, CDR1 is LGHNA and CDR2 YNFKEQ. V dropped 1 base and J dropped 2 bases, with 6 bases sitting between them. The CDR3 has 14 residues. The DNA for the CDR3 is TGTGCCAGCAGCCAAGCCCGTCCCTACAATGAGCAGTTCTTC. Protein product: CASSQARPYNEQFF.

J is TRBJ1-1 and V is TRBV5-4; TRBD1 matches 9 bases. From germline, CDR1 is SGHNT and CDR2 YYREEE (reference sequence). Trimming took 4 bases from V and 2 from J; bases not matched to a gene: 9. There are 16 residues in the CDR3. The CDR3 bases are TGTGCCAGCAGCGAAAAACAGGGGGCGTATAACACTGAAGCTTTCTTT. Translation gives CASSEKQGAYNTEAFF.

CDR3: CASSEDNSNSPLHF. CDR3 in DNA: TGTGCCAGCAGTGAGGACAACTCAAATTCACCCCTCCACTTT. V usage is TRBV2 and J usage is TRBJ1-6, with D possibly being TRBD1 (5 bases). Germline lookup yields CDR1 SNHLY and CDR2 FYNNEI. Trimming left V 3 bases short and J 7 bases short, with 10 bases between. This CDR3 contains 14 residues. Complete variable domain (other parts from reference TRBV2 and TRBJ1-6): EPEVTQTPSHQVTQMGQEVILRCVPISNHLYFYWYRQILGQKVEFLVSFYNNEISEKSEIFDDQFSVERPDGSNFTLKIRSTKLEDSAMYFCASSEDNSNSPLHFGNGTRLTVT.

CDR3 sequence: CAWSEGMGYSNQPQHF. The CDR3 DNA follows: TGTGCCTGGAGTGAGGGGATGGGGTATAGCAATCAGCCCCAGCATTTT. The rearrangement uses TRBV30 and TRBJ1-5; D perhaps matches TRBD1 (5 bases). The CDR3 consists of 16 residues. Looked up from germline, CDR1 is GTSNPN and CDR2 is SVGIG (reference sequence). Trimming took off 1 base at V and 0 bases at J, with 13 bases between the two ends.

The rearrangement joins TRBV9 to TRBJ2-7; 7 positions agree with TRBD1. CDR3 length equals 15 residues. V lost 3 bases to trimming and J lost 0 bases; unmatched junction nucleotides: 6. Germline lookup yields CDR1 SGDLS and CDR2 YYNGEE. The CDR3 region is CASSELQGSSYEQYF. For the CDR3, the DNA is TGTGCCAGCAGCGAGTTACAGGGGAGCTCCTACGAGCAGTACTTC.

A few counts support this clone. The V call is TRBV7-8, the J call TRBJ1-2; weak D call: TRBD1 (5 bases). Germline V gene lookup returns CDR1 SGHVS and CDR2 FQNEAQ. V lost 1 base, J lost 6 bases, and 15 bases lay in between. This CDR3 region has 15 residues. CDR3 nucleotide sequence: TGTGCCAGCAGCTTAGACCGCGGCAGGGAACATGGCTACACCTTC. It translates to CASSLDRGREHGYTF.

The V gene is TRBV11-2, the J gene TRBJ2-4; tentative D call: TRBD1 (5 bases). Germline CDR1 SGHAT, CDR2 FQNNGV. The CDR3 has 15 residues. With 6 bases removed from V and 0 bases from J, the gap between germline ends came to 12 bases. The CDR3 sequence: CASREGARAKNIQYF. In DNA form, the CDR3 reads TGTGCCAGCAGAGAAGGGGCCCGAGCCAAAAACATTCAGTACTTC. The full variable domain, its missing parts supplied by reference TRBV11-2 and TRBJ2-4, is EAGVAQSPRYKIIEKRQSVAFWCNPISGHATLYWYQQILGQGPKLLIQFQNNGVVDDSQLPKDRFSAERLKGVDSTLKIQPAKLEDSAVYLCASREGARAKNIQYFGAGTRLSVL.

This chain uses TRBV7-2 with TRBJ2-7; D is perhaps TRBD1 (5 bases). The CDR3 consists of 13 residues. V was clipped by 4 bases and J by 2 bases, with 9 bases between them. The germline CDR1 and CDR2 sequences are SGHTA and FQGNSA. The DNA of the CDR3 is TGTGCCAGCAGCTACTCAGGGACCTACGAGCAGTACTTC. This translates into CASSYSGTYEQYF.